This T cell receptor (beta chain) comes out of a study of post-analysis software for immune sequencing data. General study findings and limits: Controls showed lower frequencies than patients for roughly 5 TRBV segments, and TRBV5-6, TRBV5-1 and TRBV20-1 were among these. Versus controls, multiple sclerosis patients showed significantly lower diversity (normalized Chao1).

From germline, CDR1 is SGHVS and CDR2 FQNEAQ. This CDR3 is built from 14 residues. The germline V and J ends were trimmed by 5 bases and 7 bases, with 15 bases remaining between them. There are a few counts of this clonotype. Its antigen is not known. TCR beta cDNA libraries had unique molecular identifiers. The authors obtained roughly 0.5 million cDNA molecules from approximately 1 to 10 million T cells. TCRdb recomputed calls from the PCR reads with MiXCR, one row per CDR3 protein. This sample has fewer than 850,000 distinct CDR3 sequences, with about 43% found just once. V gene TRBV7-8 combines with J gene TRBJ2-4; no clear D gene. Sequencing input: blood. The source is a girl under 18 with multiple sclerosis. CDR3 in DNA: TGTGCCAGCAGCGCCCGAGTTGGAAATAACATTCAGTACTTC. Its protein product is CASSARVGNNIQYF.